Reported below is one TCR beta chain. This receptor's antigen is unknown. It has no much larger one-base neighbor in the sample; base qualities were not kept. This record belongs to a study of T cell repertoires in cytomegalovirus infection (dated by TCRdb to about 2019). Regarding the complete study: The HLA type of each donor mattered for the analysis, because public TCR beta signatures pointed to carriage of CMV infection along with the matching HLA type. What the authors observed across the whole study: In both this cohort and an independent cohort of some 350 donors, the cumulative frequency of public TCR beta family members distinguished carriers of CMV infection plus the relevant HLA type. The ex vivo response was dominated by HLA-C-restricted CMV-specific TCR beta clonotypes, and the single most frequent clonotype in two of eight donors was supplied by these HLA-C-restricted clonotypes.

For sequencing, an Illumina HiSeq 1500 was employed. The public reads were reanalyzed by TCRdb: fastp trimming at Q25, MiXCR alignment, in-frame beta chains only. Rows merge per CDR3 protein into single entries with the most common DNA and genes. This sample is represented by some 680,000 distinct CDR3 sequences; less than 40% of them were singletons. The top ten clones comprise 2.5% to 3% of the sample. V is shortened by 2 bases, J by 4 bases, and the region joining them spans 9 bases. The CDR3 starts with the cysteine, ends with the phenylalanine, and has 14 residues. Only the CDR3 DNA stays, 42 bases, in frame from base 1. CDR1 and CDR2, per the germline V gene (reference sequence), are MNHNY and SVGAGI.

In this chain, TRBV6-6 is recombined with TRBJ1-5; a weak D assignment points to TRBD1 (5 bases agree). What was sequenced was PBMCs. The clonotype comes from a human donor in good health (CMV status not recorded). Some clones in this sample may be carry-over from other donors' samples. The sequenced DNA is TGTGCCAGCAGTTACATACAGGAGAATCAGCCCCAGCATTTT. Translation gives CASSYIQENQPQHF.